Listed below are T cell receptor beta chains from one sample, sequenced in a study of CD8+CD57+ T cells in acquired aplastic anemia. MiXCR, run by TCRdb on the reads, gives a single entry per CDR3 protein. Of 150,000 to 200,000 distinct CDR3 sequences in the sample, about 50% are singletons; the top ten hold roughly 30%. Specimen: sorted CD4+, CD8+, or CD8+CD57+ T cells (not recorded which) from PBMCs. The receptor source for this set is a human donor with aplastic anemia. Each CDR3 is given with its conserved first and last residue. D genes are given only for firm matches. Expanded clones are given a class, and other clones once, few, many or no size at all.

J,D,length,V,size,CDR3,DNA
TRBJ2-3,NA,14,TRBV20-1,once,CSARVSTSTDTQYF,TGCAGTGCTAGGGTCAGTACTAGCACAGATACGCAGTATTTT
TRBJ1-1,NA,12,TRBV20-1,many,CSASRLQGEAFF,TGCAGTGCTAGTCGTTTACAGGGCGAAGCTTTCTTT
TRBJ1-1,NA,12,TRBV12-3/TRBV12-4,NA,CASSFGGDEAFF,TGTGCCAGCAGTTTCGGGGGCGATGAAGCTTTCTTT
TRBJ2-7,NA,15,TRBV20-1,NA,CSARVVAYYSYEQYF,TGCAGTGCTAGAGTTGTAGCATATTACTCCTACGAGCAGTACTTC
TRBJ2-5,NA,16,TRBV9,many,CASSVDSSGPQETQYF,TGTGCCAGCAGCGTAGACTCCAGCGGACCACAAGAGACCCAGTACTTC
TRBJ1-5,TRBD1,15,TRBV7-9,many,CASSTTGGFNQPQHF,TGTGCCAGCAGCACGACAGGGGGCTTCAATCAGCCCCAGCATTTT
TRBJ1-2,NA,14,TRBV19,NA,CASSTQGVISGYTF,TGTGCCAGTAGTACACAGGGCGTCATTTCGGGCTACACCTTC
TRBJ1-6,NA,14,TRBV11-2,NA,CASSDGRENSPLHF,TGTGCCAGCAGTGATGGACGCGAAAATTCACCCCTCCACTTT
TRBJ2-3,TRBD1,15,TRBV7-3,once,CASSSGQGMIDTQYF,TGTGCCAGCAGCTCGGGACAGGGCATGATAGATACGCAGTATTTT
TRBJ1-3,NA,16,TRBV20-1,NA,CSARDPSARFGNTIYF,TGCAGTGCTAGAGACCCTTCGGCCAGGTTCGGAAACACCATATATTTT
TRBJ2-3,TRBD2,15,TRBV2,NA,CASREASGVEDTQYF,TGTGCCAGCAGGGAGGCTAGCGGAGTAGAAGATACGCAGTATTTT
TRBJ2-7,TRBD2,15,TRBV7-9,NA,CASQPGRGVFSEQYF,TGTGCCAGCCAACCGGGACGGGGGGTCTTTAGCGAGCAGTACTTC
TRBJ1-1,NA,15,TRBV6-5,NA,CASSYRELLPTEAFF,TGTGCCAGCAGTTACAGGGAGCTTCTTCCCACTGAAGCTTTCTTT
TRBJ2-5,NA,14,TRBV20-1,NA,CSARDRLVQETQYF,TGCAGTGCTAGAGACCGACTAGTCCAAGAGACCCAGTACTTC
TRBJ2-3,NA,12,TRBV7-8,NA,CASSLGTDTRYF,TGTGCCAGCAGCTTAGGCACAGATACGCGGTATTTT
TRBJ2-3,NA,13,TRBV29-1,NA,CSVESQGTDTQYF,TGCAGCGTTGAATCTCAGGGGACAGATACGCAGTATTTT
TRBJ2-5,TRBD2,16,TRBV20-1,few,CSARKLAGDLSETQYF,TGCAGTGCTAGGAAATTAGCGGGAGATCTCTCAGAGACCCAGTACTTC
TRBJ2-1,NA,12,TRBV10-3,many,CATSYSYNEQFF,TGTGCTACGAGTTACTCCTACAATGAGCAGTTCTTC
TRBJ2-1,NA,17,TRBV9,NA,CASSVKNRETPGNEQFF,TGTGCCAGCAGCGTCAAAAACCGGGAGACTCCGGGCAATGAGCAGTTCTTC
TRBJ1-2,NA,14,TRBV6-1,NA,CASTPVGGGYGYTF,TGTGCCAGCACTCCAGTTGGGGGAGGCTATGGCTACACCTTC
TRBJ2-7,TRBD1,16,TRBV9,many,CASSGPTGSPSYEQYF,TGTGCCAGCAGCGGACCGACAGGGAGTCCTTCCTACGAGCAGTACTTC
TRBJ2-5,NA,14,TRBV4-1,many,CASSQFQAQETQYF,TGCGCCAGCAGCCAATTCCAGGCTCAAGAGACCCAGTACTTC
TRBJ2-3,NA,12,TRBV7-9,NA,CASSLDGNTQYF,TGTGCCAGCAGCTTAGACGGGAATACGCAGTATTTT
TRBJ1-2,TRBD1,14,TRBV7-8,NA,CASSLTTGHNGYTF,TGTGCCAGCAGCTTAACGACAGGGCACAATGGCTACACCTTC
TRBJ2-2,NA,15,TRBV6-2/TRBV6-3,few,CASSYDSPNTGELFF,TGTGCCAGCAGTTATGACAGCCCCAACACCGGGGAGCTGTTTTTT
TRBJ2-7,NA,13,TRBV12-3/TRBV12-4,many,CASSLGQNYEQYF,TGTGCCAGCAGTTTAGGGCAGAACTACGAGCAGTACTTC
TRBJ2-1,NA,15,TRBV9,NA,CASSVEDSSYNEQFF,TGTGCCAGCAGCGTAGAGGACAGCTCCTACAATGAGCAGTTCTTC
TRBJ2-7,NA,14,TRBV5-6,many,CASSLGTVAYEQYF,TGTGCCAGCAGCTTAGGGACGGTAGCCTACGAGCAGTACTTC
TRBJ2-7,TRBD1,14,TRBV24-1,NA,CATSEGTGIYEQYF,TGTGCCACCAGTGAGGGGACAGGGATCTACGAGCAGTACTTC
TRBJ2-3,NA,13,TRBV24-1,NA,CATSEGAPDTQYF,TGTGCCACCAGTGAAGGAGCTCCAGATACGCAGTATTTT
TRBJ2-1,NA,16,TRBV20-1,many,CSARDDSLPPYNGQFF,TGCAGTGCTAGAGATGACTCGTTACCACCCTACAATGGGCAGTTCTTC
TRBJ2-7,NA,13,TRBV7-9,NA,CASSSQLTYEQYF,TGTGCCAGCAGCTCGCAGCTTACCTACGAGCAGTACTTC
TRBJ2-3,NA,14,TRBV10-1,many,CASSTAEYTDTQYF,TGCGCCAGCAGTACAGCGGAGTACACAGATACGCAGTATTTT
TRBJ2-2,NA,14,TRBV7-9,many,CASSRTGTTGELFF,TGTGCCAGCAGCCGAACCGGGACAACCGGGGAGCTGTTTTTT
TRBJ2-2,TRBD2,20,TRBV11-1,NA,CASGLEDLPLAGANTGELSF,TGTGCCAGCGGCTTAGAGGATCTCCCCCTAGCGGGCGCGAACACCGGGGAGCTGTCTTTT
TRBJ2-7,NA,15,TRBV9,NA,CASSAQGPSSYEQYF,TGTGCCAGCAGCGCGCAGGGCCCGTCCTCCTACGAGCAGTACTTC
TRBJ1-1,NA,12,TRBV30,many,CAWSVDRRQAFF,TGTGCCTGGAGTGTGGATAGGCGGCAAGCTTTCTTT
TRBJ2-1,TRBD2,16,TRBV24-1,NA,CATNGSGLAAYNEQFF,TGTGCCACCAATGGCAGTGGACTAGCGGCATACAATGAACAGTTCTTC
TRBJ2-7,TRBD1,15,TRBV7-3,NA,CASSAGQGRGEEQYF,TGTGCCAGCAGCGCTGGACAGGGAAGGGGTGAGGAGCAGTACTTC
TRBJ1-2,NA,12,TRBV2,NA,CASSATDYGYTF,TGTGCCAGCAGTGCAACGGACTATGGCTACACCTTC
TRBJ1-5,NA,13,TRBV2,NA,CASTMEGDQPQHF,TGTGCCAGCACCATGGAAGGAGATCAGCCCCAGCATTTT
TRBJ2-7,NA,13,TRBV4-2,many,CASSQDSAYEQYF,TGTGCCAGCAGCCAAGATAGCGCCTACGAGCAGTACTTC
TRBJ2-3,TRBD2,15,TRBV19,many,CASTLGLAVTDTQYF,TGTGCCAGTACCCTGGGACTAGCGGTCACAGATACGCAGTATTTT
TRBJ2-3,NA,15,TRBV11-2,few,CASSLVFSSTDTQYF,TGTGCCAGCAGCTTGGTCTTTTCTAGCACAGATACGCAGTATTTT
TRBJ2-3,NA,14,TRBV24-1,NA,CATSDLDSTDTQYF,TGTGCCACCAGTGATTTGGACAGCACAGATACGCAGTATTTT
TRBJ2-3,NA,14,TRBV7-3,once,CASSSGLITDTQYF,TGTGCCAGCAGCTCCGGACTGATCACAGATACGCAGTATTTT
TRBJ1-2,NA,15,TRBV10-3,few,CATIQAMSSNYGYTF,TGTGCCACGATACAGGCTATGAGCTCTAACTATGGCTACACCTTC
TRBJ2-3,NA,11,TRBV12-3/TRBV12-4,many,CASSLSGTQYF,TGTGCCAGCAGTTTGAGTGGGACGCAGTATTTT
TRBJ2-1,TRBD2,14,TRBV20-1,many,CSAASGSRVDEQFF,TGCAGTGCCGCTAGCGGGAGCCGAGTGGATGAGCAGTTCTTC